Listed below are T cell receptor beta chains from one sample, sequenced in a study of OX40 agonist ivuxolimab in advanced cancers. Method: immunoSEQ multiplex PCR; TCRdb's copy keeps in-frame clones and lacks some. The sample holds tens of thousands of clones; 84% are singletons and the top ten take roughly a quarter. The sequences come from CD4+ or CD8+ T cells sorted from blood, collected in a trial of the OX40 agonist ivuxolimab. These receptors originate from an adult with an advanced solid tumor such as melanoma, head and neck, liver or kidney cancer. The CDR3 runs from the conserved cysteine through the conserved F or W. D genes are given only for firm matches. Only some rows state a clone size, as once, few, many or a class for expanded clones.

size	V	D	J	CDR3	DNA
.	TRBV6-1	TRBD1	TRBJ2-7	CASRDSRYEQYF	TGTGCCAGCCGGGACAGTCGCTACGAGCAGTACTTC
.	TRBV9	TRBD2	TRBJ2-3	CASSVGASGGDTQYF	TGTGCCAGCAGCGTAGGAGCTAGCGGGGGGGATACGCAGTATTTT
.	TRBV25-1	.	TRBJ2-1	CASSEGSGRNEQFF	TGTGCCAGCAGTGAGGGCTCGGGGCGCAATGAGCAGTTCTTC
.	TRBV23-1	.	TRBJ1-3	CASSHSTRMAASISGNTIYF	TGCGCCAGCAGTCACTCAACACGCATGGCAGCGTCCATCTCTGGAAACACCATATATTTT
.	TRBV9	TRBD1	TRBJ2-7	CASSVAGGPTYEQYF	TGTGCCAGCAGCGTAGCAGGGGGTCCGACCTACGAGCAGTACTTC
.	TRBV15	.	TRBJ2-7	CATSRERGLSYEQYF	TGTGCCACCAGCAGAGAGCGGGGTCTCTCCTACGAGCAGTACTTC
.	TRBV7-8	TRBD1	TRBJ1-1	CASSPGWGTANTEAFF	TGTGCCAGCAGCCCCGGTTGGGGGACAGCGAACACTGAAGCTTTCTTT
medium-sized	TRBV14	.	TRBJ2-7	CASSQGRIFYEQYF	TGTGCCAGCAGCCAAGGCCGGATTTTCTACGAGCAGTACTTC
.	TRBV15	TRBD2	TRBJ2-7	CATSGGTSGGYEQYF	TGTGCCACCAGCGGCGGGACTAGCGGGGGTTACGAGCAGTACTTC
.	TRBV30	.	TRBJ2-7	CAWSVGTSYEQYF	TGTGCCTGGAGTGTTGGCACCTCCTACGAGCAGTACTTC
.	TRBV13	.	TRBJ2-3	CASSAPGGGEPTDTQYF	TGTGCCAGCAGCGCGCCCGGGGGCGGCGAACCCACAGATACGCAGTATTTT
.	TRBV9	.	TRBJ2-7	CASSVGAGPYEQYF	TGTGCCAGCAGCGTAGGAGCGGGCCCCTACGAGCAGTACTTC
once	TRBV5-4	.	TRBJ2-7	CASSSGTTYEQYF	TGTGCCAGCAGCTCCGGGACAACCTACGAGCAGTACTTC
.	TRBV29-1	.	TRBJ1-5	CSVRLGQKNQPQHF	TGCAGCGTTCGGCTTGGACAGAAGAATCAGCCCCAGCATTTT
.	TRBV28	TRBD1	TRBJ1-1	CASSLPQGANTEAFF	TGTGCCAGCAGTTTACCACAGGGGGCGAACACTGAAGCTTTCTTT
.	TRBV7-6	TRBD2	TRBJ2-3	CASSLERETNTDTQYF	TGTGCCAGCAGCTTAGAGCGGGAGACAAACACAGATACGCAGTATTTT
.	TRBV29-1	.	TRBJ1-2	CSVVLLGWVHGYTF	TGCAGCGTAGTTCTGTTGGGTTGGGTCCATGGCTACACCTTC